A selection of T cell receptor beta chains follows, all from one sample in a study of early T cells in non-severe SARS-CoV-2 infection. TCRdb re-called the 5' RACE reads with MiXCR, one entry per CDR3 protein. The sample yields roughly 55,000 distinct CDR3 sequences, under 7.5% seen once. The specimen was whole blood. The origin of the receptors is an adult who was a healthcare worker with PCR-confirmed SARS-CoV-2 infection or an uninfected control (not recorded which). Each CDR3 is given with its conserved first and last residue. A D gene is named only where the DNA matches it firmly. Size tells how often a clone was seen (once, few, many) or the class of an expanded clone, and some rows leave it out.

>TRBV9|.|.|TRBJ2-7
CASSVGSDEQYF
TGTGCCAGCAGCGTAGGTAGCGACGAGCAGTACTTC
>TRBV7-9|few|.|TRBJ2-3
CASSREGNTQYF
TGTGCCAGCAGCCGCGAAGGGAATACGCAGTATTTT
>TRBV19|few|TRBD1|TRBJ2-7
CASSAPGTGFGEQYF
TGTGCCAGTAGTGCTCCAGGGACAGGGTTTGGGGAGCAGTACTTC
>TRBV12-3/TRBV12-4|many|TRBD1|TRBJ2-2
CASSWTGSGELFF
TGTGCCAGCAGTTGGACAGGGTCCGGGGAGCTGTTTTTT
>TRBV7-2|many|TRBD2|TRBJ2-1
CASSSGLAGGLKALYNEQFF
TGTGCCAGCAGCTCCGGACTAGCGGGGGGCCTGAAAGCCTTATACAATGAGCAGTTCTTC
>TRBV7-8|few|.|TRBJ2-7
CASSFGASTYEQYF
TGTGCCAGCAGCTTCGGAGCGTCGACCTACGAGCAGTACTTC
>TRBV20-1|many|.|TRBJ2-7
CSARARYEQYF
TGCAGTGCTAGAGCACGATACGAGCAGTACTTC
>TRBV6-1|few|.|TRBJ1-5
CASSRGAQEPFPPQHF
TGTGCCAGCAGTAGGGGGGCCCAGGAACCCTTTCCGCCCCAGCATTTT
>TRBV5-1|.|.|TRBJ1-1
CASSLVQGTEAFF
TGCGCCAGCAGCTTGGTTCAGGGCACTGAAGCTTTCTTT
>TRBV18|few|.|TRBJ1-3
CASSPPSGRYTGNTIYF
TGTGCCAGCTCACCACCGTCGGGCAGATATACTGGAAACACCATATATTTT
>TRBV10-1|many|TRBD1|TRBJ2-5
CASSGDRGETQYF
TGCGCCAGCAGTGGTGACAGGGGGGAGACCCAGTACTTC
>TRBV28|many|.|TRBJ1-2
CASSYNYGYTF
TGTGCCAGCAGTTATAACTATGGCTACACCTTC
>TRBV13|many|TRBD1|TRBJ2-6
CASSSRDSTISGANVLTF
TGTGCCAGCAGCTCTAGGGACAGTACGATATCTGGGGCCAACGTCCTGACTTTC
>TRBV12-3/TRBV12-4|many|.|TRBJ2-7
CASRPGTVERGEQYF
TGTGCCAGCAGGCCCGGGACGGTGGAGAGGGGCGAGCAGTACTTC
>TRBV20-1|many|TRBD2|TRBJ2-1
CSARDINIAGGPSGNEQFF
TGCAGTGCTAGAGACATAAACATAGCGGGGGGACCCTCGGGCAATGAGCAGTTCTTC
>TRBV7-9|.|TRBD1|TRBJ1-2
CASSLETGTGNYGYTF
TGTGCCAGCAGCTTAGAAACCGGGACAGGGAACTATGGCTACACCTTC
>TRBV11-3|.|.|TRBJ2-1
CASSYQLQGLLLREQFF
TGTGCCAGCAGCTATCAACTACAGGGTTTGTTACTTCGTGAGCAGTTCTTC
>TRBV2|.|.|TRBJ2-3
CASSANPAPGTQYF
TGTGCCAGCAGTGCAAACCCAGCCCCGGGTACGCAGTATTTT
>TRBV4-3|few|.|TRBJ1-2
CASSPTGIISGYTF
TGCGCCAGCAGCCCGACCGGGATTATTTCTGGCTACACCTTC
>TRBV11-2|.|.|TRBJ1-1
CASSLSPVLNTEAFF
TGTGCCAGCAGCTTATCCCCCGTACTGAACACTGAAGCTTTCTTT
>TRBV20-1|many|TRBD2|TRBJ2-1
CRAERGHNEQFF
TGCAGAGCGGAGCGGGGCCACAATGAGCAGTTCTTC
>TRBV21-1|many|.|TRBJ1-3
CASGGRSSGNTIYF
TGTGCCAGCGGAGGGCGGAGCTCTGGAAACACCATATATTTT
>TRBV29-1|few|.|TRBJ2-3
CSVTGNTDTQYF
TGCAGCGTTACAGGGAACACAGATACGCAGTATTTT
>TRBV28|many|TRBD2|TRBJ2-4
CASSLPTSGQNIQYF
TGTGCCAGCAGTTTGCCGACTAGCGGCCAAAACATTCAGTACTTC
>TRBV20-1|many|TRBD1|TRBJ2-6
CSARQGAGANVLTF
TGCAGTGCTCGACAGGGGGCCGGGGCCAACGTCCTGACTTTC
>TRBV7-2|many|.|TRBJ1-5
CASSLKDGFNQPQHF
TGTGCCAGCAGCTTAAAGGACGGATTCAATCAGCCCCAGCATTTT
>TRBV7-9|few|TRBD1|TRBJ1-1
CASTRRTGRTEAFF
TGTGCCAGCACCCGAAGGACAGGAAGGACTGAAGCTTTCTTT
>TRBV19|.|TRBD2|TRBJ2-1
CASSIRLAGGYNEQFF
TGTGCCAGTAGTATCAGACTAGCGGGGGGTTACAATGAGCAGTTCTTC
>TRBV4-2|few|.|TRBJ1-6
CASSQDVQGSVLDSPLHF
TGTGCCAGCAGCCAAGACGTGCAGGGTAGCGTCCTAGATTCACCCCTCCACTTT
>TRBV15|.|.|TRBJ2-1
CATTLGGQPYNEQFF
TGTGCCACCACGCTGGGGGGACAGCCTTACAATGAGCAGTTCTTC
>TRBV6-2/TRBV6-3|many|.|TRBJ2-5
CASSYSRGPWVAQYF
TGTGCCAGCAGTTACTCGCGGGGGCCCTGGGTGGCCCAGTACTTC
>TRBV6-5|few|TRBD1|TRBJ1-6
CASRRQGPDSPLHF
TGTGCCAGCAGACGACAGGGTCCGGATTCACCCCTCCACTTT
>TRBV5-1|few|.|TRBJ1-6
CASSLASANSPLHF
TGCGCCAGCAGCTTGGCCTCGGCCAATTCACCCCTCCACTTT
>TRBV6-5|many|.|TRBJ2-7
CASSYRGRTYEQYF
TGTGCCAGCAGTTACCGGGGACGTACCTACGAGCAGTACTTC
>TRBV4-3|many|.|TRBJ2-3
CASSQDEASTDTQYF
TGCGCCAGCAGCCAAGATGAGGCTAGCACAGATACGCAGTATTTT
>TRBV30|few|.|TRBJ1-1
CAWNRRDGTEAFF
TGTGCCTGGAATAGGCGGGACGGCACTGAAGCTTTCTTT
>TRBV12-3/TRBV12-4|many|TRBD1|TRBJ1-2
CASSPLGGGYTF
TGTGCCAGCAGCCCTCTAGGGGGCGGCTACACCTTC
>TRBV6-5|many|.|TRBJ2-1
CASSEGGAGNEQFF
TGTGCCAGCAGCGAGGGGGGGGCCGGCAATGAGCAGTTCTTC
>TRBV20-1|many|.|TRBJ2-4
CGASLAAAKNIQYF
TGCGGTGCTAGCCTAGCCGCGGCAAAAAACATTCAGTACTTC
>TRBV28|.|.|TRBJ2-6
CASSSPSGSGANVLTF
TGTGCCAGCAGTTCACCTTCAGGTTCTGGGGCCAACGTCCTGACTTTC
>TRBV20-1|.|TRBD1|TRBJ2-2
CSAVGGLNTGELFF
TGCAGTGCTGTAGGGGGCTTGAACACCGGGGAGCTGTTTTTT
>TRBV5-1|many|.|TRBJ2-2
CASSPVGLGDGELFF
TGCGCCAGCAGCCCCGTGGGCCTTGGGGACGGGGAGCTGTTTTTT
>TRBV15|many|.|TRBJ2-1
CATSTYSGDSYNEQFF
TGTGCCACCAGCACCTACTCAGGGGACTCCTACAATGAGCAGTTCTTC
>TRBV12-3/TRBV12-4|many|.|TRBJ2-5
CASRPWGLETQYF
TGTGCCAGCAGGCCATGGGGCCTCGAGACCCAGTACTTC
>TRBV6-2/TRBV6-3|many|.|TRBJ2-1
CASSHLDTFRYNEQFF
TGTGCCAGCAGTCATCTCGACACATTTCGCTACAATGAGCAGTTCTTC
>TRBV18|many|TRBD1|TRBJ2-7
CASSPTTGGTYEQYF
TGTGCCAGCTCACCAACGACAGGGGGCACCTACGAGCAGTACTTC
>TRBV6-5|many|TRBD1|TRBJ1-2
CASIDDRDPYGYTF
TGTGCCAGCATCGACGACAGGGACCCCTATGGCTACACCTTC
>TRBV5-1|.|.|TRBJ2-1
CASSSRTRPNEQFF
TGCGCCAGCAGCTCTAGGACAAGACCCAATGAGCAGTTCTTC
>TRBV29-1|many|.|TRBJ1-4
CSVEPPGTNEKLFF
TGCAGCGTTGAGCCCCCAGGAACTAATGAAAAACTGTTTTTT
>TRBV18|.|.|TRBJ1-1
CASSAPQKNTEAFF
TGTGCCAGCTCGGCGCCACAGAAGAACACTGAAGCTTTCTTT
>TRBV7-2|.|.|TRBJ1-4
CASSLKHATNEKLFF
TGTGCCAGCAGCTTAAAACATGCAACTAATGAAAAACTGTTTTTT
>TRBV12-3/TRBV12-4|few|.|TRBJ1-5
CASSRLGGDQPQHF
TGTGCCAGCAGCCGTCTGGGGGGGGATCAGCCCCAGCATTTT
>TRBV20-1|.|.|TRBJ2-7
CSLARARTNNEQYF
TGCAGTCTAGCGAGAGCCCGGACTAATAACGAGCAGTACTTC
>TRBV2|few|.|TRBJ1-6
CASSNQGPRDSPLHF
TGTGCCAGCAGCAACCAGGGACCGAGAGATTCACCCCTCCACTTT
>TRBV18|many|.|TRBJ2-7
CASSPPGGSYEQYF
TGTGCCAGCTCACCACCAGGCGGGTCCTACGAGCAGTACTTC